Following are 4 T cell receptor beta chains from one sample sequenced in a study of blood T cell repertoires in COVID-19 (dated by TCRdb to between 2020 and 2021). The library was prepared using the immunoSEQ multiplex PCR assay. What TCRdb holds here is the immuneACCESS table cut down to in-frame rearrangements. Part of the clones is not present; checked against another copy, under half of the missing clones reflect an unresolved V gene, and the others are unexplained. Recorded for this sample are roughly 200,000 clones; approximately 85% of them occurred a single time. Of the sample, more than 2.5% falls within the top ten clones. The source material was peripheral blood. Receptor source: a man between 60 and 75 years old with acute or convalescent COVID-19.

The chain links TRBV28 to TRBJ2-7; TRBD1 might be the D (6 bases). Trimming removed 7 bases from V and 3 bases from J, with 16 bases in between. Germline assignment: CDR1 MDHEN and CDR2 SYDVKM. This CDR3 has 14 amino acids. CDR3 residues: CASTVTGRNYEQYF. Written as DNA, the CDR3 is TGTGCCAGCACCGTGACAGGACGGAACTACGAGCAGTACTTC.

The V gene is TRBV28, the J gene TRBJ1-2; D possibly corresponds to TRBD1 (6 bases). Looked up from germline, CDR1 is MDHEN and CDR2 is SYDVKM. The V end was cut by 3 bases, the J end by 7 bases, with 18 bases between. This CDR3 comprises 15 residues. CDR3 residues: CASSFWGLPSGGYTF. In DNA form, the CDR3 reads TGTGCCAGCAGTTTCTGGGGGCTTCCGTCAGGTGGCTACACCTTC.

The CDR3 bases are TGTGCCAGCAGCGTAGTGGGGACAGGGACCACTTCCAATGAGCAGTTCTTC. Amino acids: CASSVVGTGTTSNEQFF. The gene calls are TRBV9 and TRBJ2-1; TRBD1 matches at 9 bases. Germline assignment: CDR1 SGDLS and CDR2 YYNGEE. Losses at the gene ends were 0 bases for V and 6 bases for J; bases not matched to a gene: 10. The CDR3 is made up of 17 amino acids.

This clone showed up just a few times. V and J are TRBV3-1 (or the pseudogene TRBV3-2) and TRBJ2-2; a weak D match, TRBD2 (6 bases). The V gene's germline CDR1 is LGHDT and CDR2 YNNKEL (reference sequence). Deletions cut 5 bases from V and 4 bases from J, with 11 bases between. The CDR3 is 14 amino acids. CDR3 protein: CASSTLAPTGELFF. CDR3 DNA: TGTGCCAGCAGCACACTAGCACCCACCGGGGAGCTGTTTTTT.